The clone carrying this T cell receptor beta chain occurred many times. Its antigen is undetermined. This record belongs to a study of early T cells in non-severe SARS-CoV-2 infection. Trimming cost V 2 bases and J 6 bases, with 8 bases left between them. CDR1 is MNHNS, CDR2 SASEGT, per germline. The length of the CDR3 is 12 residues. TCRdb re-analysed the 5' RACE reads in MiXCR, keeping a single row per CDR3 protein. The sample includes 20,000 to 30,000 distinct CDR3 sequences, about 4.4% seen only once; the top ten take 15% to 19%. The study's findings and limits: VDJdb-based matching was biased toward anti-spike CD8 responses and missed private and CD4 specificities.

The chain has TRBV6-1 and TRBJ2-7; D not resolved. The origin of this receptor is an adult who was a healthcare worker with PCR-confirmed SARS-CoV-2 infection or an uninfected control (not recorded which). The sample taken for sequencing was whole blood. The CDR3 sequence: CASSEMGFEQYF. The CDR3 nucleotides are TGTGCCAGCAGTGAAATGGGGTTCGAGCAGTACTTC.